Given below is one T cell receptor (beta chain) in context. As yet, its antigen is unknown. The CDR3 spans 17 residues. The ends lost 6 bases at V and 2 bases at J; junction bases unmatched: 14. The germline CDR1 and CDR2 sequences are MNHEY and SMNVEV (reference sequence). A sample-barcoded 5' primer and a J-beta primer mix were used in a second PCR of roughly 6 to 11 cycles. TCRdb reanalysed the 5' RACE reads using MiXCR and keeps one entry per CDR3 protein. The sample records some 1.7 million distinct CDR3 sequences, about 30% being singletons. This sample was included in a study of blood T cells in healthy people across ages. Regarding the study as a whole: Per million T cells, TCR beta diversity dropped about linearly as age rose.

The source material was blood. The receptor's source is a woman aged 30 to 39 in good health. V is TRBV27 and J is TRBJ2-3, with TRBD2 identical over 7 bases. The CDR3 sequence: CASSAPVGLPHTDTQYF. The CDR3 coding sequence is TGTGCCAGCAGCGCTCCCGTGGGACTACCGCACACAGATACGCAGTATTTT.